This T cell receptor beta chain was obtained from a study of blood T cell repertoires in COVID-19. Background on the study: Both acute and convalescent COVID-19 samples were obtained from the United States, Italy and Spain.

Here immunoSEQ multiplex PCR was the method, and the copy in TCRdb shows in-frame clones only, minus some. The sample includes about 390,000 clones, approximately 89% of them seen just once. Seattle patients were enrolled during active infection and followed longitudinally. CDR1 DFQATT and CDR2 SNEGSKA come from the germline V gene (reference sequence). Between the trimmed V and J ends, which lost 3 bases and 0 bases, there was a span of 18 bases. CDR3 length: 17 residues. This clone was seen many times. The rearrangement joins TRBV20-1 to TRBJ1-5; the D gene is possibly TRBD1 (5 bases). This TCR was sampled from an older woman with COVID-19, enrolled during active disease. The sequencing sample was made of peripheral blood. Here the CDR3 reads CSASRPSRQNSNQPQHF. CDR3 nucleotides: TGCAGTGCTAGTAGACCCTCCAGACAGAATAGCAATCAGCCCCAGCATTTT.